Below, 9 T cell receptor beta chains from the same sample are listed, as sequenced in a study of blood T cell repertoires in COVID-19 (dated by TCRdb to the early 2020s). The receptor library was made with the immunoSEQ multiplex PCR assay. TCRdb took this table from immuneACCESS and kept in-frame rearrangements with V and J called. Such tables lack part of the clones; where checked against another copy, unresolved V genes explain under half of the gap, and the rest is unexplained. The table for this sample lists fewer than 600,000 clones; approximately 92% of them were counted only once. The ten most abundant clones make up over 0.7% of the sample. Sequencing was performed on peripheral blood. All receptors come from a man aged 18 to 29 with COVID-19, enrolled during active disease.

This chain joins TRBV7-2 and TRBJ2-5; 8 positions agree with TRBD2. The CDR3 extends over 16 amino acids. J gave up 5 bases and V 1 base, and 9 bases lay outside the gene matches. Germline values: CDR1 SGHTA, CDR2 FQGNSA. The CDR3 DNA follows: TGTGCCAGCAGCTTAGGTTATGTCCGGGGGGGGGAGACCCAGTACTTC. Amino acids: CASSLGYVRGGETQYF.

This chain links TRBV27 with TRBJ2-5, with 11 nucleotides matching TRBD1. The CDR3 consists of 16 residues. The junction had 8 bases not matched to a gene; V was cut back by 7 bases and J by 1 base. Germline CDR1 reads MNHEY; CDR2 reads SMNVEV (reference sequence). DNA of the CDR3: TGTGCCAGCACTCCACGGACAGGGGGCATCCAAGAGACCCAGTACTTC. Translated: CASTPRTGGIQETQYF.

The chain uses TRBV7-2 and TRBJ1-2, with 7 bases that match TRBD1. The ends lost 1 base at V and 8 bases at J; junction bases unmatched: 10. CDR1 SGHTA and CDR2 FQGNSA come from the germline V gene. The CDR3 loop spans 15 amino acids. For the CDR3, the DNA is TGTGCCAGCAGCTTAGGTCACAGGGGTTCGGGCGGCTACACCTTC. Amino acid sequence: CASSLGHRGSGGYTF.

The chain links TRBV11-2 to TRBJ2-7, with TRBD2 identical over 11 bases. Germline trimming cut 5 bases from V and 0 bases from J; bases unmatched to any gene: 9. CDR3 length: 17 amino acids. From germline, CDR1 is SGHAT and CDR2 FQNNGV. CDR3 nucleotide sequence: TGTGCCAGCAGCAGAATAGCGGGAGGGATCTTCTCCTACGAGCAGTACTTC. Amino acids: CASSRIAGGIFSYEQYF.

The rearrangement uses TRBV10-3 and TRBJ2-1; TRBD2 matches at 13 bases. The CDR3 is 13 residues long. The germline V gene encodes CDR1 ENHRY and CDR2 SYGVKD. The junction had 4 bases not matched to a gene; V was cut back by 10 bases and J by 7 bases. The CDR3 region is CATGLAGANEQFF. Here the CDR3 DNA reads TGTGCCACAGGACTAGCGGGAGCTAATGAGCAGTTCTTC.

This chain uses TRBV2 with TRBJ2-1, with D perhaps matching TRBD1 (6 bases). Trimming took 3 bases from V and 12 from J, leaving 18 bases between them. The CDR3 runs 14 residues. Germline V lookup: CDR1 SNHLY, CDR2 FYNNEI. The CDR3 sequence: CASSEGELGGGQFF. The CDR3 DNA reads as TGTGCCAGCAGTGAGGGGGAACTTGGGGGCGGGCAGTTCTTC.

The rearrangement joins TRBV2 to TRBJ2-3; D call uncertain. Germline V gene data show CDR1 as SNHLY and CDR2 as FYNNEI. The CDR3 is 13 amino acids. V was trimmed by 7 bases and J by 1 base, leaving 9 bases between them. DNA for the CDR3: TGTGCCAGCACCCAACTTGGCACAGATACGCAGTATTTT. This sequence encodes CASTQLGTDTQYF.

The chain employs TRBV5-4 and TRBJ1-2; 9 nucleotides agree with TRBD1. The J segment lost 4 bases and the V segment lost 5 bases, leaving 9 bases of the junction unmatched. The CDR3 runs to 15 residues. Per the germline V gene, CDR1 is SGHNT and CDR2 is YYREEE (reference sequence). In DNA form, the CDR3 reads TGTGCCAGCAGTTACCAGGGACAGGGCCCCTATGGCTACACCTTC. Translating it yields CASSYQGQGPYGYTF.

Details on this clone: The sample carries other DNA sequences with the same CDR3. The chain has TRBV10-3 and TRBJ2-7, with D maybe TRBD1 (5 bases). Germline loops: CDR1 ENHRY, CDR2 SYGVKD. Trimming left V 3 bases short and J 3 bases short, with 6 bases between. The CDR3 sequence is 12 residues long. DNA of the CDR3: TGTGCCATCAGTGATAGGGGCTACGAGCAGTACTTC. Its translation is CAISDRGYEQYF.